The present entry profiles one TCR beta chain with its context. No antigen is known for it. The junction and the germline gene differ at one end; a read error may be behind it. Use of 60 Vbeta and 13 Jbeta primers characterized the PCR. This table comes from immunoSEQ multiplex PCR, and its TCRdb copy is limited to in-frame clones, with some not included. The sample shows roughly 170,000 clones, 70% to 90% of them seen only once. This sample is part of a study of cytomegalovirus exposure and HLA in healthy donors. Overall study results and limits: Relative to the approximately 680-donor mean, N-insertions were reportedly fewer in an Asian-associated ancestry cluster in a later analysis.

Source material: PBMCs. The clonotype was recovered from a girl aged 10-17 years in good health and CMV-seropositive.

The CDR3 loop reads CASSRGLAGTSSTDTQYF. CDR3 nucleotide sequence: TGTGCTAGCAGCCGAGGACTAGCGGGGACTTCAAGCACAGATACGCAGTATTTT. The V and J genes are TRBV7-7 and TRBJ2-3, with 12 bases fitting TRBD2. The CDR3 has 18 amino acids. Germline-derived CDR1 and CDR2 are SSHAT and FNYEAQ (reference sequence). Using reference TRBV7-7 and TRBJ2-3 for the parts outside the CDR3, the full variable domain is GAGVSQSPRYKVTKRGQDVTLRCDPISSHATLYWYQQALGQGPEFLTYFNYEAQPDKSGLPSDRFSAERPEGSISTLTIQRTEQRDSAMYRCASSRGLAGTSSTDTQYFGPGTRLTVL.